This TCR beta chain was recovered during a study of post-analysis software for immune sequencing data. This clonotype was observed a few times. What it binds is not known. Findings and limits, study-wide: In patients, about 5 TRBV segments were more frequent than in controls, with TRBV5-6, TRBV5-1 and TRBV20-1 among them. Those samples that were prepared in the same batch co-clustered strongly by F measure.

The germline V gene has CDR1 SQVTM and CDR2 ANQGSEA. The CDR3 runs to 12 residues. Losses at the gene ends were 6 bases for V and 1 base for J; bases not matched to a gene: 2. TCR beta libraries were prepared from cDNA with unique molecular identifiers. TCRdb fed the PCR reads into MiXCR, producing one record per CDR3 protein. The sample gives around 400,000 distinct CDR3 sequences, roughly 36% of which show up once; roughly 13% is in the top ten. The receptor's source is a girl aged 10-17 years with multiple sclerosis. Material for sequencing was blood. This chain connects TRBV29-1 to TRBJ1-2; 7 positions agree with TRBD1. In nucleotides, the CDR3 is TGCAGCGTGACAGGGAATAACTATGGCTACACCTTC. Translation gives CSVTGNNYGYTF. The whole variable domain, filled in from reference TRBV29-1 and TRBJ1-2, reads SAVISQKPSRDICQRGTSLTIQCQVDSQVTMMFWYRQQPGQSLTLIATANQGSEATYESGFVIDKFPISRPNLTFSTLTVSNMSPEDSSIYLCSVTGNNYGYTFGSGTRLTVV.